The T cell receptor beta chain under discussion was sequenced for a study of blood T cell repertoires in COVID-19. Study-level background: Samples representing acute and convalescent COVID-19 were sourced from the United States, Italy and Spain.

CDR3 length: 13 amino acids. V shed 5 bases and J shed 7 bases, with 12 bases lying between them. Generated by immunoSEQ multiplex PCR, the TCRdb table keeps only in-frame clones and is missing some. In the table there are more than 150,000 clones, over 75% of which are singletons. This rearrangement joins TRBV12-3 or TRBV12-4 to TRBJ2-1; a weak D match, TRBD2 (5 bases). The TCR originated in a woman aged 40 to 49 with acute or convalescent COVID-19. Sequencing used peripheral blood. CDR3 sequence: CASSVGLANEQFF. The CDR3, as DNA: TGTGCCAGCAGTGTCGGATTAGCGAATGAGCAGTTCTTC.